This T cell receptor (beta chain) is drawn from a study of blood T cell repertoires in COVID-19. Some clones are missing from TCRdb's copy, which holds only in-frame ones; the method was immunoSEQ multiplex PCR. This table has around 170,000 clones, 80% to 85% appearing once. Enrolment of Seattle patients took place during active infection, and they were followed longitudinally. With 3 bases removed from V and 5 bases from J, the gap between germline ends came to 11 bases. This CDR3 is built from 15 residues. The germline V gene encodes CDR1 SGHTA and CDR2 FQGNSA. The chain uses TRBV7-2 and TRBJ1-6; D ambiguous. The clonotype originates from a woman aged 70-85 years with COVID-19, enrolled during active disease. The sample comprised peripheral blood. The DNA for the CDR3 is TGTGCCAGCAGCTTTGTTGGCAGTGATAATTCACCCCTCCACTTT. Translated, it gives CASSFVGSDNSPLHF.